This T cell receptor beta chain was recorded in a study of T cell changes during pregnancy in multiple sclerosis. Assay: immunoSEQ multiplex PCR; the TCRdb copy retains only in-frame clones and omits some. The table has 45,000 or so clones, more than 75% seen once. Germline CDR1 ENHRY, CDR2 SYGVKD. The CDR3 extends over 15 amino acids. V lost 10 bases and J lost 6; bases outside the gene matches: 14. The TCR sequence derives from a female donor with multiple sclerosis, enrolled in a pregnancy study. Sequencing was performed on PBMCs (not recorded whether the cells were cultured). V and J are TRBV10-3 and TRBJ1-3, with 8 bases that match TRBD1. Here the CDR3 reads CATATSGGLENTIYF. CDR3 coding DNA: TGTGCCACCGCCACATCAGGGGGCTTGGAAAACACCATATATTTT.